The rows below give T cell receptor beta chains drawn from one sample of a study of blood T cell repertoires in COVID-19. TCRdb keeps only in-frame clones here, not all; method: immunoSEQ multiplex PCR. Of around 250,000 clones listed, about 90% were seen once; the top ten hold 4.1%. The specimen was PBMCs or T cells enriched from blood (not recorded which). These receptors all come from a woman in her thirties with acute COVID-19. Each CDR3 is given with its conserved first and last residue. A D gene is named only where the DNA matches it firmly. Size values are once, few and many counts, or a class for expanded clones, and some rows have none.

abundance: NA; d_gene: TRBD2; j_gene: TRBJ2-2; v_gene: TRBV19; CDR3nt: TGTGCCAGTAGCCATGTAGGGCTAGCGGAAAACACCGGGGAGCTGTTTTTT; CDR3aa: CASSHVGLAENTGELFF
abundance: once; d_gene: TRBD2; j_gene: TRBJ2-1; v_gene: TRBV5-4; CDR3nt: TGTGCCAGCAGCTTGACTAGCGGGAGTTCAAATGAGCAGTTCTTC; CDR3aa: CASSLTSGSSNEQFF
abundance: NA; d_gene: TRBD1; j_gene: TRBJ2-1; v_gene: TRBV24-1; CDR3nt: TGTGCCACCAGTGATTCCGGACAGGGATACTACAATGAGCAGTTCTTC; CDR3aa: CATSDSGQGYYNEQFF
abundance: NA; d_gene: TRBD2; j_gene: TRBJ2-1; v_gene: TRBV6-4; CDR3nt: TGTGCCAGCAGTGACTCTGTAGCGGGGGGGAATGAGCAGTTCTTC; CDR3aa: CASSDSVAGGNEQFF
abundance: NA; d_gene: TRBD1; j_gene: TRBJ2-4; v_gene: TRBV27; CDR3nt: TGTGCCAGCAGTTTAGGACCGGGACAGGGGTGGCTTGGGGCCAAAAACATTCAGTACTTC; CDR3aa: CASSLGPGQGWLGAKNIQYF
abundance: NA; d_gene: NA; j_gene: TRBJ1-6; v_gene: TRBV1; CDR3nt: TGCACCAGCAGCTACGGCCGGGACAGGCTCAACTATGGGGAGGCACCCCTCCACTTT; CDR3aa: CTSSYGRDRLNYGEAPLHF
abundance: NA; d_gene: TRBD2; j_gene: TRBJ2-2; v_gene: TRBV24-1; CDR3nt: TGTGCCACCAGTGCAGCGGGAGACACCGGGGAGCTGTTTTTT; CDR3aa: CATSAAGDTGELFF
abundance: NA; d_gene: NA; j_gene: TRBJ1-3; v_gene: TRBV12-3/TRBV12-4; CDR3nt: TGTGCCAGCAGTTCAAATGGAAACACCATATATTTT; CDR3aa: CASSSNGNTIYF
abundance: NA; d_gene: NA; j_gene: TRBJ2-2; v_gene: TRBV11-2; CDR3nt: TGTGCCAGCAGGGAACAGGGAGCGAACACCGGGGAGCTGTTTTTT; CDR3aa: CASREQGANTGELFF
abundance: NA; d_gene: NA; j_gene: TRBJ2-3; v_gene: TRBV10-3; CDR3nt: TGTGCCATCAGTGCACAGCGGCTCACAGATACGCAGTATTTT; CDR3aa: CAISAQRLTDTQYF
abundance: NA; d_gene: TRBD1; j_gene: TRBJ2-1; v_gene: TRBV24-1; CDR3nt: TGTGCCACCAGTGATTCCGGACAGGGATACAATGAGCAGTTCTTC; CDR3aa: CATSDSGQGYNEQFF
abundance: few; d_gene: NA; j_gene: TRBJ2-7; v_gene: TRBV29-1; CDR3nt: TGCAGCGTGGACGCGGGGGCAGGATCCTACGAGCAGTACTTC; CDR3aa: CSVDAGAGSYEQYF
abundance: NA; d_gene: NA; j_gene: TRBJ1-1; v_gene: TRBV3-1/TRBV3-2; CDR3nt: TGTGCCAGCAGCCAAGATATTAACACTGAAGCTTTCTTT; CDR3aa: CASSQDINTEAFF
abundance: NA; d_gene: TRBD2; j_gene: TRBJ2-3; v_gene: TRBV11-3; CDR3nt: TGTGCCAGCAGCTTAGGGGCGGGACTAGCGGCCACAGATACGCAGTATTTT; CDR3aa: CASSLGAGLAATDTQYF
abundance: NA; d_gene: NA; j_gene: TRBJ1-4; v_gene: TRBV7-3; CDR3nt: TGTGCCAGCAGCTTACGAGGCGGGGTTGGTGAAAAACTGTTTTTT; CDR3aa: CASSLRGGVGEKLFF
abundance: once; d_gene: NA; j_gene: TRBJ2-3; v_gene: TRBV12-2; CDR3nt: TGTGCAAGTCGCTTCCCTGGCGGGACCACAGATACGCAGTATTTT; CDR3aa: CASRFPGGTTDTQYF
abundance: NA; d_gene: NA; j_gene: TRBJ1-2; v_gene: TRBV6-5; CDR3nt: TGTGCCACCCTCCCCGGTGATGGTGGCTACACCTTC; CDR3aa: CATLPGDGGYTF
abundance: NA; d_gene: NA; j_gene: TRBJ1-6; v_gene: TRBV27; CDR3nt: TGTGCCAGCAGTCCCTACGGGGGAAGCTCCTATAATTCACCCCTCCACTTT; CDR3aa: CASSPYGGSSYNSPLHF
abundance: NA; d_gene: TRBD2; j_gene: TRBJ2-7; v_gene: TRBV19; CDR3nt: TGTGCCAGTAGTACCCCACTAGCGGGAGGTCCGAGCTCCTACGAGCAGTACTTC; CDR3aa: CASSTPLAGGPSSYEQYF
abundance: NA; d_gene: TRBD2; j_gene: TRBJ2-2; v_gene: TRBV15; CDR3nt: TGTGCCACCAGCCTAGCGGGGGGTGGGCTGTTTTTT; CDR3aa: CATSLAGGGLFF
abundance: NA; d_gene: NA; j_gene: TRBJ2-5; v_gene: TRBV18; CDR3nt: TGTGCCAGCTCACCGTCTGCCAGCCAAGAGACCCAGTACTTC; CDR3aa: CASSPSASQETQYF
abundance: once; d_gene: NA; j_gene: TRBJ2-7; v_gene: TRBV11-2; CDR3nt: TGTGCCAGCAGCTTAGATTCCGGTTCCTACGAGCAGTACTTC; CDR3aa: CASSLDSGSYEQYF
abundance: NA; d_gene: TRBD2; j_gene: TRBJ2-1; v_gene: TRBV27; CDR3nt: TGTGCCAGCAGTTTAACAGCGGGAGGGCTCTACAATGAGCAGTTCTTC; CDR3aa: CASSLTAGGLYNEQFF
abundance: NA; d_gene: TRBD1; j_gene: TRBJ1-6; v_gene: TRBV27; CDR3nt: TGTGCCAGCAGGGGTTCCACCCGGGACAGGGCGAGTTCACCCCTCCACTTT; CDR3aa: CASRGSTRDRASSPLHF
abundance: NA; d_gene: NA; j_gene: TRBJ1-1; v_gene: TRBV10-2; CDR3nt: TGCGCCAGCAGTGAGAACGGGGAGGGTAACACTGAAGCTTTCTTT; CDR3aa: CASSENGEGNTEAFF
abundance: once; d_gene: TRBD2; j_gene: TRBJ2-1; v_gene: TRBV19; CDR3nt: TGTGCCACATGGGGCGGGAGGGCCAATGAGCAGTTCTTC; CDR3aa: CATWGGRANEQFF